This TCR beta chain was profiled in a study of blood T cell repertoires in COVID-19. Study-wide background: COVID-19 samples, acute and convalescent, were from the United States, Italy and Spain.

Germline V CDR1 and CDR2: MDHEN, SYDVKM. This CDR3 is 14 amino acids long. The V end lost 6 bases, the J end lost 0 bases, and 11 bases lay between the germline ends. In the original workflow: Amplification of reference gene primers provided the estimated nucleated cell counts. Repertoires were generated with immunoSEQ multiplex PCR, while TCRdb's copy carries only in-frame clones and drops some. That table is the source of V, J and clone size, and D and trimming were worked out from the DNA. This table has about 300,000 clones, approximately 90% appearing once. Participant age was about 18 to 95 years, and participants resided in fewer than 30 US areas. What the recovered Cohort 3 donors had was two negative PCRs, clearance, or symptom resolution.

This TCR was recovered from a young man who had recovered from COVID-19. The material sequenced was PBMCs or T cells enriched from blood (not recorded which). The gene calls are TRBV28 and TRBJ1-2, with TRBD1 as a possible D gene (5 bases). The CDR3: CASRLQAANYGYTF. As DNA, the CDR3 is TGTGCCAGCAGGTTACAGGCAGCTAACTATGGCTACACCTTC.